The 21 T cell receptor beta chains below come from one sample, sequenced in a study of shared clonotypes between healthy human individuals. Sequencing was performed with immunoSEQ multiplex PCR; in TCRdb, only in-frame clones are kept and a portion is missing. This table has around 1.5 million clones, approximately 98% appearing once. The sequencing input was naive CD4+ T cells sorted from blood. This sample's subset: CD45RA+ positively selected. Source of these receptors: a man younger than 45 in good health.

The V and J genes are TRBV4-2 and TRBJ2-7, with TRBD2 matching over 12 bases. The ends lost 7 bases at V and 4 bases at J; junction bases unmatched: 5. There are 14 residues in the CDR3. The V gene's germline CDR1 is LGHNA and CDR2 YNFKEQ. This chain's CDR3 is CASTRLAGVYEQYF. The CDR3 coding sequence is TGTGCCAGCACCCGACTAGCGGGAGTTTACGAGCAGTACTTC.

The chain uses TRBV4-1 and TRBJ2-1; D might be TRBD2 (6 bases). This CDR3 contains 14 residues. Germline CDR1 reads MGHRA; CDR2 reads YSYEKL. Trimming cost V 2 bases and J 10 bases, with 15 bases left between them. CDR3 DNA: TGCGCCAGCAGCCAACTAGCGCGACTCGAGGAGCAGTTCTTC. Its protein product is CASSQLARLEEQFF.

This chain's CDR3 is CASSYGTGPFMNTEAFF. CDR3 nucleotide sequence: TGTGCCAGCAGTTACGGTACAGGGCCCTTCATGAACACTGAAGCTTTCTTT. The gene calls are TRBV27 and TRBJ1-1; D might be TRBD1 (6 bases). V shed 4 bases and J shed 0 bases, with 18 bases lying between them. Germline V lookup: CDR1 MNHEY, CDR2 SMNVEV (reference sequence). The CDR3 is 17 residues long.

The chain has TRBV19 and TRBJ1-1; the match to TRBD1 covers 10 bases. V shed 4 bases, J shed 11 bases, and the junction held 13 bases outside the gene matches. The germline V gene encodes CDR1 LNHDA and CDR2 SQIVND (reference sequence). CDR3 length: 15 residues. CDR3 residues: CASSTTGGADAGAFF. DNA of the CDR3: TGTGCCAGTAGTACGACAGGGGGCGCGGATGCTGGGGCTTTCTTT. Drawing the rest from reference TRBV19 and TRBJ1-1, the complete variable domain is DGGITQSPKYLFRKEGQNVTLSCEQNLNHDAMYWYRQDPGQGLRLIYYSQIVNDFQKGDIAEGYSVSREKKESFPLTVTSAQKNPTAFYLCASSTTGGADAGAFFGQGTRLTVV.

This rearrangement joins TRBV9 to TRBJ2-4, with D perhaps matching TRBD2 (5 bases). Germline assignment: CDR1 SGDLS and CDR2 YYNGEE. V was pared by 1 base and J by 6 bases, with 11 bases between. The CDR3 is 14 amino acids. The CDR3 loop is CASSVMGDLNIQYF. The CDR3 DNA reads TGTGCCAGCAGCGTAATGGGAGACCTAAACATTCAGTACTTC.

This chain uses TRBV11-2 with TRBJ2-5; D call uncertain. CDR3 size: 14 residues. CDR1 SGHAT and CDR2 FQNNGV come from the germline V gene. V was shortened by 0 bases and J by 10 bases, with 15 bases between the two germline ends. The CDR3 DNA reads as TGTGCCAGCAGCTTAGATCGCCCTTCTTATGGCCAGTACTTC. Its translation is CASSLDRPSYGQYF.

This clone occurred once. The chain uses TRBV5-4 and TRBJ2-5, with 11 bases identical to TRBD1. The CDR3 covers 15 residues. CDR1 is SGHNT, CDR2 YYREEE, per germline (reference sequence). Trimming took 3 bases from V and 3 from J; bases not matched to a gene: 4. The CDR3 here is CASSSTGQGEETQYF. In nucleotides, the CDR3 is TGTGCCAGCAGCTCAACGGGACAGGGGGAAGAGACCCAGTACTTC.

V usage is TRBV12-5 and J usage is TRBJ2-5, with D unresolved. Germline assignment: CDR1 LGHNT and CDR2 FRNRAP. CDR3 length equals 15 residues. V gave up 2 bases and J gave up 5 bases, with 15 bases separating them. The CDR3 region is CASGLSWSSSETQYF. In DNA, the CDR3 is TGTGCTAGTGGTTTGTCATGGTCGTCCTCGGAGACCCAGTACTTC.

This clone is a singleton in its sample. The V gene is TRBV7-6, the J gene TRBJ2-7; tentatively, D is TRBD2 (5 bases). V lost 2 bases and J lost 2, with 22 bases in between. This CDR3 has 18 residues. Germline V lookup: CDR1 SGHVS, CDR2 FNYEAQ. CDR3 loop: CASSLFPEAGMRTYEQYF. As DNA, the CDR3 is TGTGCCAGCAGCTTATTCCCCGAGGCGGGCATGAGGACCTACGAGCAGTACTTC.

This CDR3 reads CASSRPGVSIETQYF. The CDR3 DNA sequence: TGTGCCAGCAGCCGACCAGGGGTTTCCATTGAGACCCAGTACTTC. This chain connects TRBV14 to TRBJ2-5; possibly TRBD1 for D (6 bases). The CDR3 is made up of 15 amino acids. Germline CDR1 is SGHDN and CDR2 is FVKESK. The V end lost 4 bases, the J end lost 5 bases, and 17 bases lay between the germline ends.

Regarding this clone: The sample has other DNA sequences that encode this CDR3 too. The CDR3: CASRRDYEQYF. The DNA for the CDR3 is TGCGCCAGCAGAAGAGACTACGAGCAGTACTTC. The chain combines TRBV5-1 with TRBJ2-7; unclear D gene. Per germline, CDR1 SGHRS and CDR2 YFSETQ. The CDR3 extends over 11 amino acids. V shed 5 bases and J shed 3 bases, with 6 bases lying between them.

This clone is a singleton in its sample. V is TRBV27 and J is TRBJ1-5, with D uncertain. Germline V gives CDR1 MNHEY, CDR2 SMNVEV (reference sequence). This CDR3 region has 14 residues. With 0 bases removed from V and 2 bases from J, the gap between germline ends came to 5 bases. CDR3: CASSLSEGNQPQHF. The CDR3 DNA reads as TGTGCCAGCAGTTTATCAGAGGGCAATCAGCCCCAGCATTTT.

V gene TRBV28 combines with J gene TRBJ1-2; D possibly corresponds to TRBD1 (5 bases). The V gene's germline CDR1 is MDHEN and CDR2 SYDVKM. CDR3 size: 11 residues. V was clipped by 11 bases and J by 7 bases, with 14 bases between them. The chain's CDR3 is CAGEGISGYTF. DNA for the CDR3: TGTGCCGGGGAGGGGATAAGTGGCTACACCTTC.

The chain uses TRBV14 and TRBJ2-7, with D uncertain. Trimming took 2 bases from V and 3 from J, leaving 5 bases between them. The CDR3 has 12 amino acids. CDR1 and CDR2 (germline): SGHDN, FVKESK. The CDR3 sequence is CASSQFHYEQYF. DNA of the CDR3: TGTGCCAGCAGCCAATTCCACTACGAGCAGTACTTC.

The chain joins TRBV29-1 to TRBJ2-7; perhaps TRBD2 as D (5 bases). The V gene's germline CDR1 is SQVTM and CDR2 ANQGSEA. Trimming pared 5 bases from V and 3 bases from J, leaving 8 bases between. The CDR3 totals 11 residues. DNA for the CDR3: TGCAGCGTTATGAGCGGCTACGAGCAGTACTTC. It specifies CSVMSGYEQYF.

The DNA for the CDR3 is TGTGCCAGCAGCTTAGCGACAGACTACGAGCAGTACTTC. Its translation: CASSLATDYEQYF. This chain links TRBV7-8 with TRBJ2-7; weak D call: TRBD1 (5 bases). The CDR3 is made up of 13 amino acids. CDR1 and CDR2 (germline): SGHVS, FQNEAQ. The germline V and J ends were trimmed by 0 bases and 3 bases, with 6 bases remaining between them.

The rearrangement joins TRBV5-1 to TRBJ2-5; no firm D call. This CDR3 region has 14 residues. V dropped 6 bases and J dropped 5 bases, with 17 bases sitting between them. Germline V CDR1 and CDR2: SGHRS, YFSETQ. The CDR3 DNA reads as TGCGCCAGCACTAACCTACTCCCTCAGGAGACCCAGTACTTC. Amino acids: CASTNLLPQETQYF.

The chain is built from TRBV5-1 and TRBJ1-2; 9 bases align to TRBD1. This CDR3 is built from 16 residues. The trim removed 0 bases at V and 0 bases at J, leaving 3 bases unmatched. Germline CDR1 reads SGHRS; CDR2 reads YFSETQ. CDR3 DNA sequence: TGCGCCAGCAGCTTGGGAGGACAGGGGTCTAACTATGGCTACACCTTC. Translated, it gives CASSLGGQGSNYGYTF.

The chain is built from TRBV2 and TRBJ1-5; D possibly corresponds to TRBD1 (5 bases). The CDR3 length is 15 residues. The V and J ends lost 3 bases and 2 bases respectively, with 11 bases between them. Germline loops: CDR1 SNHLY, CDR2 FYNNEI. The CDR3 sequence: CASSETDWGNQPQHF. The DNA for the CDR3 is TGTGCCAGCAGTGAGACAGATTGGGGCAATCAGCCCCAGCATTTT.

This chain links TRBV27 with TRBJ2-7; 8 positions match TRBD2. Germline V gives CDR1 MNHEY, CDR2 SMNVEV (reference sequence). The CDR3 contains 21 residues. The junction had 24 bases not matched to a gene; V was cut back by 2 bases and J by 3 bases. For the CDR3, the DNA is TGTGCCAGCAGTTTACGCCAGGGAGGCTTTGGGGCGGGAGGAGGGGGCTACGAGCAGTACTTC. It is translated as CASSLRQGGFGAGGGGYEQYF.

This chain uses TRBV18 with TRBJ2-3; 9 bases map to TRBD1. CDR3 length: 17 residues. Looked up from germline, CDR1 is KGHSH and CDR2 is LQKENI. J gave up 2 bases and V 4 bases, and 10 bases lay outside the gene matches. The CDR3 coding sequence is TGTGCCAGCTCACTCGGACAGGGGAGTTACGACACAGATACGCAGTATTTT. This gives the protein CASSLGQGSYDTDTQYF.